A single T cell receptor (beta chain) is shown here with its context. The antigen is undetermined. Assay: immunoSEQ multiplex PCR; the TCRdb copy retains only in-frame clones and omits some. The sample lists under 75,000 clones, around 86% occurring once. The sample is drawn from a study of OX40 agonist ivuxolimab in advanced cancers. Findings and limits, study-wide: Both blood CD4+ and CD8+ T cells showed clonal growth by week 6 at 0.1 to 3.0 mg/kg.

Autoimmune disease history or systemic immunosuppression led to patients being barred. Germline loops: CDR1 MNHNS, CDR2 SASEGT. This CDR3 is built from 12 residues. V lost 1 base to trimming and J lost 3 bases, with 4 bases between them. The receptor was isolated from an adult with an advanced solid tumor such as melanoma, head and neck, liver or kidney cancer. The sample here was CD4+ or CD8+ T cells sorted from blood, taken in a trial of the OX40 agonist ivuxolimab. This chain joins TRBV6-1 and TRBJ2-7; D is unclear. CDR3 nucleotide sequence: TGTGCCAGCAGTGAAGTAGGCTACGAGCAGTACTTC. Encoded protein: CASSEVGYEQYF.